This T cell receptor beta chain was obtained from a study of T cells in women clearing cervical HPV infection. Overall study findings and caveats: CIN3+ cases had significantly higher TCR repertoire richness than controls, but evenness did not differ.

Using immunoSEQ multiplex PCR, the repertoire was profiled, and TCRdb retains in-frame clones only, with some absent. The table lists tens of thousands of clones. A remark on this clone: Its antigen is unknown. The sequenced fragment ends 3 residues before the CDR3 boundary, so the rest is inferred from the germline J gene.

Germline V gene lookup returns CDR1 SEHNR and CDR2 FQNEAQ (reference sequence). CDR3 length equals 15 residues. Sequenced sample: blood buffy coat. This receptor was identified in a woman between 18 and 70 years old with a cervical HPV16 infection that either progressed to CIN3+ or cleared (not recorded which). V usage is TRBV7-9 and J usage is TRBJ1-2, with D possibly TRBD1 on 5 matching bases. The CDR3 loop reads CASSLESRTSGDYTF. Incomplete CDR3 DNA: TGTGCCAGCAGCTTAGAATCCCGGACATCGGGGGAC.